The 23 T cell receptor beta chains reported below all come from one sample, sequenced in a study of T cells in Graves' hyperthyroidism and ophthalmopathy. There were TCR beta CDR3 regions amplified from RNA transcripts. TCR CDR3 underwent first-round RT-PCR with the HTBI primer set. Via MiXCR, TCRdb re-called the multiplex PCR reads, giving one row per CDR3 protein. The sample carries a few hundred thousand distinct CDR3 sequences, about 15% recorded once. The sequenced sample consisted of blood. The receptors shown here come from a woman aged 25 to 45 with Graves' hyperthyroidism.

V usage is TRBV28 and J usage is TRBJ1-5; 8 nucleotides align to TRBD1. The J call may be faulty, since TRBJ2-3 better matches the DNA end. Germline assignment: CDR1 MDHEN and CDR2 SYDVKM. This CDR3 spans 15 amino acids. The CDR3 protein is CASSSGQGGKQPQYF. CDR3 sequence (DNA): TGTGCCAGCAGCTCCGGACAGGGAGGAAAACAGCCCCAGTATTTT.

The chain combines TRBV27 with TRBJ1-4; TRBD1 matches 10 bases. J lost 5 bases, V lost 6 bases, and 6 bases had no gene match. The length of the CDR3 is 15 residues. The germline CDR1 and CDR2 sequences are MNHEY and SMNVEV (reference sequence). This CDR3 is CASRSDRGRNEKLFF. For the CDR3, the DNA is TGTGCCAGCAGATCAGACAGGGGGCGAAATGAAAAACTGTTTTTT.

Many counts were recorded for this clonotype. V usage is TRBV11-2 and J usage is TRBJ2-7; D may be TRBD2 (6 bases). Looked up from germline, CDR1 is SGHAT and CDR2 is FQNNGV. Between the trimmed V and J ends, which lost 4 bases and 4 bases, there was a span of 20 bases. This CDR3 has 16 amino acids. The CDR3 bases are TGTGCCAGCAGCTACCAAATAGCGGAGATACCTTACGAGCAGTACTTC. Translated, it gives CASSYQIAEIPYEQYF.

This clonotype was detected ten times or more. For the CDR3, the DNA is TGTGCCAGCAGTGTCCCCGGGACAGGACCCTACGAGCAGTACTTC. Its protein product is CASSVPGTGPYEQYF. The chain uses TRBV6-1 and TRBJ2-7; TRBD1 aligns across 8 bases. Germline V CDR1 and CDR2: MNHNS, SASEGT. After removal of 4 bases from V and 2 bases from J, the junction contained 7 bases not matched to a gene. This CDR3 has 15 amino acids.

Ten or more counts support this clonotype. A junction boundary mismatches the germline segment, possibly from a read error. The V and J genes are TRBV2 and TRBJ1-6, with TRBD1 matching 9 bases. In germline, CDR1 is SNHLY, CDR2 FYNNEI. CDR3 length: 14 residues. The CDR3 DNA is TGTGCCAGCAGTAAAGCGGGACAGGGATCACCCCTCCACTTT. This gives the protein CASSKAGQGSPLHF.

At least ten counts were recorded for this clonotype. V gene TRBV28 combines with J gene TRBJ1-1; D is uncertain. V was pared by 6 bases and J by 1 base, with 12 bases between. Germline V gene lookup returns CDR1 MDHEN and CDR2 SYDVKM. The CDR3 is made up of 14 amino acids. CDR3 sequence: CASRLGSPNTEAFF. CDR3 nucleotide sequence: TGTGCCAGCAGGTTAGGCAGCCCGAACACTGAAGCTTTCTTT.

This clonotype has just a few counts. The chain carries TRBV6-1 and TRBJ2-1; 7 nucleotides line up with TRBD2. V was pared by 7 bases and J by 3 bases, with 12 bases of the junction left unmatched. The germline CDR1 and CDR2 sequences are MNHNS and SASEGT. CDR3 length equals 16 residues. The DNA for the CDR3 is TGTGCCAGCACCAAAAACCGGGACTACCTCTACAATGAGCAGTTCTTC. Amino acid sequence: CASTKNRDYLYNEQFF.

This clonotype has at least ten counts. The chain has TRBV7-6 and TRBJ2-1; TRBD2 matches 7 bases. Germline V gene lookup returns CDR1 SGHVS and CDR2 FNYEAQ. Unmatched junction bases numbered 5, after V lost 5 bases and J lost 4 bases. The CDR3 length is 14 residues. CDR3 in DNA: TGTGCCAGCAGCAAGAGCGGGGTATACAATGAGCAGTTCTTC. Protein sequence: CASSKSGVYNEQFF.

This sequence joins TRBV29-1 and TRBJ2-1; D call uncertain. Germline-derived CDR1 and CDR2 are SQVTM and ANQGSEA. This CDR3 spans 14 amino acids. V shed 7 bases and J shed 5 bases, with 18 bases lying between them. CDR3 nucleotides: TGCAGCGCACCCAGGACGACTCACCACAATGAGCAGTTCTTC. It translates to CSAPRTTHHNEQFF.

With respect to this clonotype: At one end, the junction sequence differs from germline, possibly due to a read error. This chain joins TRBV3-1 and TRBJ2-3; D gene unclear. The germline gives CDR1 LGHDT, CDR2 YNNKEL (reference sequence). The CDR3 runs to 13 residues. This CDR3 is CASGQGQADTQYF. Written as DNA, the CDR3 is TGTGCCAGCGGCCAAGGGCAAGCAGATACGCAGTATTTT.

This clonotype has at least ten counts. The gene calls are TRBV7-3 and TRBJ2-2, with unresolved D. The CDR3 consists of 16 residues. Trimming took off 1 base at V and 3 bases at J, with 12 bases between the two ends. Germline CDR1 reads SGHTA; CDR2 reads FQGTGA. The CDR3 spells CASSLSSRSHTGELFF. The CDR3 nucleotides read TGTGCCAGCAGCTTAAGTTCCAGAAGCCACACCGGGGAGCTGTTTTTT. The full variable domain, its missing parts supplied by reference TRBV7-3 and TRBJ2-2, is GAGVSQTPSNKVTEKGKYVELRCDPISGHTALYWYRQSLGQGPEFLIYFQGTGAADDSGLPNDRFFAVRPEGSVSTLKIQRTERGDSAVYLCASSLSSRSHTGELFFGEGSRLTVL.

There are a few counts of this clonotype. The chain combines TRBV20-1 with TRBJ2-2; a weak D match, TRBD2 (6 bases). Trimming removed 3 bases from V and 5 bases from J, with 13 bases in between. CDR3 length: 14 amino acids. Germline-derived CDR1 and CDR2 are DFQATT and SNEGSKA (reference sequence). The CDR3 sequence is CSARELARTGELFF. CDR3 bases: TGCAGTGCTAGGGAACTAGCAAGGACCGGGGAGCTGTTTTTT.

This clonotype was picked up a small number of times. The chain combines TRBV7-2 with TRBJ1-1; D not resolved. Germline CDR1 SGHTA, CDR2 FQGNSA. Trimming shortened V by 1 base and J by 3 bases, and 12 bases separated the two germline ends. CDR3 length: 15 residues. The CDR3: CASSLDGLPDTEAFF. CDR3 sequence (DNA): TGTGCCAGCAGCTTAGACGGCCTCCCTGACACTGAAGCTTTCTTT.

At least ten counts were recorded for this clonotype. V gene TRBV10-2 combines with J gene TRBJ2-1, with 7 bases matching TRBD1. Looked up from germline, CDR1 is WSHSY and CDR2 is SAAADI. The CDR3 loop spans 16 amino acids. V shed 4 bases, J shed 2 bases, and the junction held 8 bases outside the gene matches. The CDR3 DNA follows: TGCGCCAGCAGTGGATCTGGGACAGCTACCTACAATGAGCAGTTCTTC. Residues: CASSGSGTATYNEQFF.

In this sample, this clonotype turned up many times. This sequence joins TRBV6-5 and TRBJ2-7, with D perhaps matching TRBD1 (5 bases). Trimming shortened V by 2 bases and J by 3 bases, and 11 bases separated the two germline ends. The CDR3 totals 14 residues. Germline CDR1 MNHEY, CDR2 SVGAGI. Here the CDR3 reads CASSYGFQGYEQYF. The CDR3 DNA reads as TGTGCCAGCAGTTACGGGTTTCAGGGCTACGAGCAGTACTTC.

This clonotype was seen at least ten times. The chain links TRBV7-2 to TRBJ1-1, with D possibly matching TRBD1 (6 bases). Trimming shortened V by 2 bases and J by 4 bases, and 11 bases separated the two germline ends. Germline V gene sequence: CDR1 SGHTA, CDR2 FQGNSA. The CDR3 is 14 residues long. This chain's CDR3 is CASSLRRGSTEAFF. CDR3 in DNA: TGTGCCAGCAGCTTACGTAGGGGGTCCACTGAAGCTTTCTTT.

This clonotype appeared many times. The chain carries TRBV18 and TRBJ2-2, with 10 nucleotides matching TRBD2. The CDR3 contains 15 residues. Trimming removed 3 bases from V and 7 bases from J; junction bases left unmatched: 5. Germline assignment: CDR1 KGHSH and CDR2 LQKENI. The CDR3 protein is CASSPGLAVHGELFF. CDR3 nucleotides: TGTGCCAGCTCACCCGGACTAGCGGTTCACGGGGAGCTGTTTTTT. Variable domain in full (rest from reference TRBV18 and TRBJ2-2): NAGVMQNPRHLVRRRGQEARLRCSPMKGHSHVYWYRQLPEEGLKFMVYLQKENIIDESGMPKERFSAEFPKEGPSILRIQQVVRGDSAAYFCASSPGLAVHGELFFGEGSRLTVL.

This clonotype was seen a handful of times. This CDR3 is CASIGLPGETQYF. Written as DNA, the CDR3 is TGTGCCAGCATAGGACTCCCGGGAGAGACCCAGTACTTC. The chain joins TRBV3-1 to TRBJ2-5, with D perhaps TRBD2 (5 bases). Germline V gene lookup returns CDR1 LGHDT and CDR2 YNNKEL (reference sequence). Deletions cut 7 bases from V and 4 bases from J, with 13 bases between. This CDR3 is 13 amino acids long.

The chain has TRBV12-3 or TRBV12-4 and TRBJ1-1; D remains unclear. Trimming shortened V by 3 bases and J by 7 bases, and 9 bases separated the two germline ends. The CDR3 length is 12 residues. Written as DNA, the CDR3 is TGTGCCAGCAGTTTGAACGTAGTTGAAGCTTTCTTT. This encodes CASSLNVVEAFF.

The CDR3 DNA follows: TGTGCCACCAGTGATTTTGCGGGAAGTGGCTACACCTTC. It specifies CATSDFAGSGYTF. This chain uses TRBV24-1 with TRBJ1-2; D not certain. Looked up from germline, CDR1 is KGHDR and CDR2 is SFDVKD. This CDR3 is built from 13 residues. Trimming stripped 1 base from V and 7 bases from J, with 9 bases between.

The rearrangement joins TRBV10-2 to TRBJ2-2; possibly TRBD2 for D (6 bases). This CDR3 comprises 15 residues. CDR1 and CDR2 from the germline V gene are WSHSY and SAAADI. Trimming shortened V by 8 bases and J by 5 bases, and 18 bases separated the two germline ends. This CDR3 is CASSPGGALTGELFF. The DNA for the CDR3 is TGCGCCAGCTCCCCCGGCGGGGCTCTTACCGGGGAGCTGTTTTTT.

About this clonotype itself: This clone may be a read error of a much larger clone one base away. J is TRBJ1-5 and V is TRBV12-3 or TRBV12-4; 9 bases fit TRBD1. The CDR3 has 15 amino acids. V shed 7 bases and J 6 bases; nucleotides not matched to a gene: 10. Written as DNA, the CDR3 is TGTGCCAGCACCTTGGGTAGGACAGGGGTTCAGCCCCAGCATTTT. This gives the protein CASTLGRTGVQPQHF.

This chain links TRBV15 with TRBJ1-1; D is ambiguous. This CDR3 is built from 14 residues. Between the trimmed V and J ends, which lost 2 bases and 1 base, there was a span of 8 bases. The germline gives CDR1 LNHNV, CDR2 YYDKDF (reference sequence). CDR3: CATSRPTPNTEAFF. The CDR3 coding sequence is TGTGCCACCAGCAGACCTACACCGAACACTGAAGCTTTCTTT.